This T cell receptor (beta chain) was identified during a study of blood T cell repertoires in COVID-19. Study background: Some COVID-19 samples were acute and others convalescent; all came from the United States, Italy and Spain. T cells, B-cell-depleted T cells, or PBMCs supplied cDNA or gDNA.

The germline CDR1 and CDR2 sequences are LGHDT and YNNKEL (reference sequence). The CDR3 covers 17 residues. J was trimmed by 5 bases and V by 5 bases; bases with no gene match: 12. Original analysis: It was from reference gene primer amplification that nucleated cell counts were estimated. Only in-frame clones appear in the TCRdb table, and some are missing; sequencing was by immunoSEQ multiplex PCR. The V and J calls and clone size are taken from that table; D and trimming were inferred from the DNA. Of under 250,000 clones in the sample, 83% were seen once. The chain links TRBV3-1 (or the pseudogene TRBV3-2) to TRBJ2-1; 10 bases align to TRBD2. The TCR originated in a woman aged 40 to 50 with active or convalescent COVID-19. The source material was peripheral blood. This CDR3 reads CASSYQMTSGPNNEQFF. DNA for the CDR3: TGTGCCAGCAGCTATCAAATGACTAGCGGGCCTAACAATGAGCAGTTCTTC.